The rows below give T cell receptor beta chains drawn from one sample of a study of cytomegalovirus exposure and HLA in healthy donors. Sequencing was performed with immunoSEQ multiplex PCR; in TCRdb, only in-frame clones are kept and a portion is missing. The sample records under 200,000 clones, around 79% being singletons. Sequencing was carried out using PBMCs. The receptor set was obtained from a man between 45 and 60 years old in good health and CMV-seropositive. Each CDR3 is given with its conserved first and last residue. A D gene is named only where the DNA matches it firmly. Size tells how often a clone was seen (once, few, many) or the class of an expanded clone, and some rows leave it out.

v_call	d_call	clone_size	j_call	cdr3_aa	cdr3_nt
TRBV2	NA	NA	TRBJ1-3	CASSVRQSSGNTIYF	TGTGCCAGCAGTGTAAGACAGAGCTCTGGAAACACCATATATTTT
TRBV20-1	NA	NA	TRBJ1-2	CSANYMGGYTF	TGCAGTGCTAATTACATGGGCGGCTACACCTTC
TRBV5-6	NA	once	TRBJ2-5	CASSSYRAEETQYF	TGTGCCAGCAGCTCCTACAGGGCCGAAGAGACCCAGTACTTC
TRBV7-3	TRBD2	NA	TRBJ2-5	CASSPLAGGRFETQYF	TGTGCCAGCAGCCCCCTAGCGGGGGGGCGTTTTGAGACCCAGTACTTC
TRBV15	TRBD1	NA	TRBJ2-7	CATSRDSGWDSSYEQYF	TGTGCCACCAGCAGAGATTCAGGTTGGGACAGCTCCTACGAGCAGTACTTC
TRBV4-2	TRBD1	few	TRBJ2-1	CASSQARTGGSNEQFF	TGTGCCAGCAGCCAAGCTAGGACAGGGGGCTCGAATGAGCAGTTCTTC
TRBV4-1	TRBD1	NA	TRBJ2-3	CASSLQGTDTQYF	TGCGCCAGCAGCCTACAGGGGACAGATACGCAGTATTTT
TRBV5-6	TRBD2	NA	TRBJ2-2	CASSLWGGNTGELFF	TGTGCCAGCAGCTTGTGGGGGGGAAACACCGGGGAGCTGTTTTTT
TRBV5-1	NA	few	TRBJ2-7	CASSLGGSTYEQYF	TGCGCCAGCAGCTTGGGTGGCTCGACCTACGAGCAGTACTTC
TRBV5-1	TRBD1	NA	TRBJ2-7	CASREGQGRGTYEQYF	TGCGCCAGCAGGGAAGGACAGGGTAGGGGAACCTACGAGCAGTACTTC
TRBV5-6	TRBD2	once	TRBJ2-1	CASTNGLAREQFF	TGTGCCAGCACCAACGGACTAGCCAGAGAGCAGTTCTTC
TRBV6-1	TRBD1	NA	TRBJ1-1	CASSNRRQGSTEAFF	TGTGCCAGCAGTAATAGAAGACAGGGAAGCACTGAAGCTTTCTTT
TRBV27	TRBD1	few	TRBJ2-7	CASRRQGPYEQYF	TGTGCCAGCAGAAGACAGGGCCCCTACGAGCAGTACTTC
TRBV21-1	NA	NA	TRBJ2-3	CASGSRGERGTDTQYF	TGTGCCAGCGGTTCGCGGGGAGAGAGGGGCACAGATACGCAGTATTTT
TRBV6-5	NA	NA	TRBJ2-1	CASSFSWTGDNEQFF	TGTGCCAGCAGTTTTTCATGGACGGGGGACAATGAGCAGTTCTTC
TRBV29-1	NA	few	TRBJ2-3	CSVAPGIGNTQYF	TGCAGCGTTGCGCCAGGGATAGGTAATACGCAGTATTTT
TRBV28	TRBD2	NA	TRBJ2-3	CASSYSGEADTQYF	TGTGCCAGCAGTTATAGCGGGGAGGCAGATACGCAGTATTTT
TRBV14	TRBD2	few	TRBJ2-1	CASSRSSGVYNEQFF	TGTGCCAGCAGTCGGTCTAGCGGGGTCTACAATGAGCAGTTCTTC
TRBV5-6	TRBD2	few	TRBJ2-5	CASSLGLAGGIQETQYF	TGTGCCAGCAGCTTGGGTCTTGCGGGGGGGATCCAAGAGACCCAGTACTTC
TRBV4-3	NA	NA	TRBJ1-5	CASSQDRAQPQHF	TGCGCCAGCAGCCAAGACAGGGCCCAGCCCCAGCATTTT
TRBV5-1	NA	NA	TRBJ1-4	CASSVQGMANEKLFF	TGCGCCAGCAGCGTACAGGGAATGGCTAATGAAAAACTGTTTTTT
TRBV4-2	TRBD2	few	TRBJ2-3	CASSPSWGGYTDTQYF	TGTGCCAGCAGCCCCTCGTGGGGGGGTTATACAGATACGCAGTATTTT
TRBV4-1	NA	NA	TRBJ1-1	CASSQVPGRDTEAFF	TGCGCCAGCAGCCAAGTTCCAGGGAGGGACACTGAAGCTTTCTTT
TRBV25-1	TRBD1	NA	TRBJ2-2	CASRAEGGQGMTGELFF	TGTGCCAGCAGGGCTGAGGGGGGACAGGGGATGACCGGGGAGCTGTTTTTT
TRBV6-1	NA	NA	TRBJ1-3	CASSESGGPSGNTIYF	TGTGCCAGCAGTGAATCCGGCGGGCCCTCTGGAAACACCATATATTTT
TRBV30	NA	NA	TRBJ1-5	CAWSTGLDQPQHF	TGTGCCTGGAGTACAGGGTTGGATCAGCCCCAGCATTTT